A selection of T cell receptor beta chains follows, all from one sample in a study of glioma-infiltrating T cells after dendritic cell vaccination. TCRdb's copy holds only in-frame clones and misses some; the assay was immunoSEQ multiplex PCR. The data hold around 100,000 clones, with 75% to 90% observed a single time. The sequenced sample was blood, obtained after dendritic cell vaccination. These receptors came from a human donor with glioblastoma. The CDR3 runs from the conserved cysteine through the conserved F or W. D genes are given only for firm matches. Rows give clone size only sometimes, using once, few, many, or a class for an expanded clone.

V gene	clone size	J gene	D gene	CDR3 DNA	CDR3 protein
TRBV27	NA	TRBJ2-3	TRBD2	TGTGCCAGCCGACTAGCGGGGGGCCCAGATACGCAGTATTTT	CASRLAGGPDTQYF
TRBV2	NA	TRBJ1-1	NA	TGTGCCAGCAGTCGGGAGGGGTCCACTGAAGCTTTCTTT	CASSREGSTEAFF
TRBV5-4	once	TRBJ1-2	TRBD1	TGTGCCAGCAGCTTGGAATTGGCAAGGGGGCGGGATGGCTACACCTTC	CASSLELARGRDGYTF
TRBV5-6	NA	TRBJ1-2	NA	TGTGCCAGCAGCTTTCAGGGCCCCTATGGCTACACCTTC	CASSFQGPYGYTF
TRBV6-1	NA	TRBJ1-4	TRBD1	TGTGCCAGCAGTGTACGACAGGGGGGCCTTAATGAAAAACTGTTTTTT	CASSVRQGGLNEKLFF
TRBV2	NA	TRBJ2-7	NA	TGTGCCAGCAGTAGGACACCGCCCTACGAGCAGTACTTC	CASSRTPPYEQYF
TRBV11-3	NA	TRBJ2-2	TRBD2	TGTGCCAGCAGCGAAAGGAAGCGGGGCTTTAACGGGGAGCTGTTTTTT	CASSERKRGFNGELFF
TRBV9	NA	TRBJ1-4	TRBD1	TGTGCCAGCAGCATCTCCCGGGACAGCGGAAAACTGTTTTTT	CASSISRDSGKLFF
TRBV6-1	NA	TRBJ2-7	NA	TGTGCCAGCAAACTAACCTCCTACGAGCAGTACTTC	CASKLTSYEQYF
TRBV2	NA	TRBJ1-4	TRBD1	TGTGCCAGCAGGGACGACAGGGCGGGTGAAAAACTGTTTTTT	CASRDDRAGEKLFF
TRBV5-1	NA	TRBJ2-3	TRBD2	TGCGCCAGCAGGGGGGGACTAGCGGGGGCCTCGACTAGCACAGATACGCAGTATTTT	CASRGGLAGASTSTDTQYF
TRBV18	NA	TRBJ1-2	NA	TGTGCCAGCTCACCAAGCCTGCGGGAGGGGGATGGCTACACCTTC	CASSPSLREGDGYTF
TRBV9	NA	TRBJ1-1	NA	TGTGCCAGCAGCCACCAGGGTAACACTGAAGCTTTCTTT	CASSHQGNTEAFF
TRBV5-6	NA	TRBJ1-1	TRBD1	TGTGCCAGCAGCCAGACAGACAGGGGGGTGAACACTGAAGCTTTCTTT	CASSQTDRGVNTEAFF
TRBV5-4	NA	TRBJ2-2	TRBD2	TGTGCCAGCAGCCCGCAGGGACTATCAGGCACCGGGGAGCTGTTTTTT	CASSPQGLSGTGELFF
TRBV5-1	NA	TRBJ1-4	TRBD1	TGCGCCAGCAGCATCTTACCACCGGGACAGGGAGAAAAACTGTTTTTT	CASSILPPGQGEKLFF
TRBV6-5	once	TRBJ2-7	NA	TGTGCCAGCAGTTACGGAGGCGTAACCTCCTACGAGCAGTACTTC	CASSYGGVTSYEQYF
TRBV4-3	NA	TRBJ1-1	NA	TGCGCCAGCAGCCAAGGAGTGAACACTGAAGCTTTCTTT	CASSQGVNTEAFF
TRBV19	few	TRBJ2-7	TRBD1	TGTGCCAGTAGTATCCTACCCCAGGGGGCATCTAAGGGGGAGCAGTACTTC	CASSILPQGASKGEQYF
TRBV7-2	NA	TRBJ2-3	NA	TGTGCCAGCAGCTTCGCGTCGGATACGCAGTATTTT	CASSFASDTQYF
TRBV6-6	NA	TRBJ1-1	TRBD1	TGTGCCAGCAGGACTCTTCGGGACAGCATGAACACTGAAGCTTTCTTT	CASRTLRDSMNTEAFF
TRBV29-1	NA	TRBJ2-5	NA	TGCAGCGTCCAGCAGGTAAACCAGGAGACCCAGTACTTC	CSVQQVNQETQYF
TRBV7-2	NA	TRBJ1-1	NA	TGTGCCAGCAGCTTAAATCGGGGGGCAAATGAAGCTTTCTTT	CASSLNRGANEAFF
TRBV4-2	NA	TRBJ2-3	NA	TGTGCCAGCAGCCCGGGGGACCGAACAGATACGCAGTATTTT	CASSPGDRTDTQYF